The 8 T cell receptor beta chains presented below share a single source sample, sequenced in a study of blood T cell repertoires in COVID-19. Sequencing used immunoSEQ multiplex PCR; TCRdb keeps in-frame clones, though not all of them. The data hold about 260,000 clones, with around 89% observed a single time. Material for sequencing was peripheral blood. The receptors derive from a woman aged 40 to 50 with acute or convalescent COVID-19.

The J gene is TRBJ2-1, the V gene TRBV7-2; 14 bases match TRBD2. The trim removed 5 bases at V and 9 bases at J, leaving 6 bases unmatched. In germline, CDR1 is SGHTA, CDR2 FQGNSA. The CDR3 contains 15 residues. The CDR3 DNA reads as TGTGCCAGCAGCACAAGGACTAGCGGGGGGCTTGAGCAGTTCTTC. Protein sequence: CASSTRTSGGLEQFF.

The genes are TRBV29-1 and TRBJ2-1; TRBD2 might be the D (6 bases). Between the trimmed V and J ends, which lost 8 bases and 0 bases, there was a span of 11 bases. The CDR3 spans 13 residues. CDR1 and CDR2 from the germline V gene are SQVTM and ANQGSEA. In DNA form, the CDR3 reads TGCAGCCCAAGACTAGTCTCCTACAATGAGCAGTTCTTC. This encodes CSPRLVSYNEQFF.

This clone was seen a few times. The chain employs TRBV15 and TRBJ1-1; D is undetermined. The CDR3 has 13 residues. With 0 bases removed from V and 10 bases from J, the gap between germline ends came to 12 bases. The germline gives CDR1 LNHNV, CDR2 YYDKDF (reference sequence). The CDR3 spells CATSRDLAGRAFF. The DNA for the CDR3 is TGTGCCACCAGCAGAGATCTCGCAGGTCGAGCTTTCTTT.

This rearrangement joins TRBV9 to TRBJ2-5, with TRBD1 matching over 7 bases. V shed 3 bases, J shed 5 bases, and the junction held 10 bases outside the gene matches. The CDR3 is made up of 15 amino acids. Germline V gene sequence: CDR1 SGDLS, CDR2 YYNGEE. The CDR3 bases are TGTGCCAGCAGCGAAACAGGGGCGGTATGGGAGACCCAGTACTTC. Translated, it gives CASSETGAVWETQYF.

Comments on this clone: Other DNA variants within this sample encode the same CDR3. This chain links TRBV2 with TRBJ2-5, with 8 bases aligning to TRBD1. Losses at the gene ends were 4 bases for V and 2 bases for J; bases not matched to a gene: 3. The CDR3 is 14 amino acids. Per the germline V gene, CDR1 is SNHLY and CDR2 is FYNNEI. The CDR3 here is CASSGGQGQETQYF. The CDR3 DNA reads TGTGCCAGCAGTGGAGGACAGGGACAAGAGACCCAGTACTTC.

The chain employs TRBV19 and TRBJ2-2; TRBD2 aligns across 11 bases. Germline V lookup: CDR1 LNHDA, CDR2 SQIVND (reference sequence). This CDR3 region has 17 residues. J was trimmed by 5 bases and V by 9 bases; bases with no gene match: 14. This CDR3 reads CASLNPTSGGVTGELFF. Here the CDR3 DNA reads TGTGCCAGCCTCAACCCCACTAGCGGGGGTGTTACCGGGGAGCTGTTTTTT.

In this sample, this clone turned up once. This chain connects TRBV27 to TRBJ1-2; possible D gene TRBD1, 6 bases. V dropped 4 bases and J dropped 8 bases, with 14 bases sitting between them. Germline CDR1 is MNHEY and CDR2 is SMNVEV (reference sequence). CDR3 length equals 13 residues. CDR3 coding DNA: TGTGCCAGCAGTTCACAGGGCTGGGGGGGCTACACCTTC. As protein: CASSSQGWGGYTF.

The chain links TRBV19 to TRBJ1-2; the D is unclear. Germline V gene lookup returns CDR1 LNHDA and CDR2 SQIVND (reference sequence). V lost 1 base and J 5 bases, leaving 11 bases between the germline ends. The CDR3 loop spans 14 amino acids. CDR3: CASSIAGGFYGYTF. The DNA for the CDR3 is TGTGCCAGTAGTATAGCCGGAGGATTTTATGGCTACACCTTC.